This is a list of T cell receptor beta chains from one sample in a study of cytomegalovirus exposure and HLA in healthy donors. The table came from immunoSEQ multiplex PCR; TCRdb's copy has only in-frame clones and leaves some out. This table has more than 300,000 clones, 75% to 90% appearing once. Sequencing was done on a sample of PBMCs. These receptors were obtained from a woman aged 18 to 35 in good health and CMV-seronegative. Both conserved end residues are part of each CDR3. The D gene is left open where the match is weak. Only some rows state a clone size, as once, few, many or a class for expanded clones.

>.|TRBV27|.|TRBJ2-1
CASSLSFGSYNEQFF
TGTGCCAGCAGTTTATCATTCGGCTCCTACAATGAGCAGTTCTTC
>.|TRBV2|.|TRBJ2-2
CASSDRAGTGELFF
TGTGCCAGCAGTGATAGGGCGGGCACCGGGGAGCTGTTTTTT
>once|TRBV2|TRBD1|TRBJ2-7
CASSGQGQGSEQYF
TGTGCCAGCAGTGGGCAGGGACAGGGGTCCGAGCAGTACTTC
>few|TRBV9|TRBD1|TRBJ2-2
CASSVAGQGNTGELFF
TGTGCCAGCAGCGTTGCGGGACAGGGCAACACCGGGGAGCTGTTTTTT
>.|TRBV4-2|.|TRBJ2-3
CASSPPHGASAADTQYF
TGTGCCAGCAGCCCGCCCCATGGTGCTAGTGCCGCAGATACGCAGTATTTT
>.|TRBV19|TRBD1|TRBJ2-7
CASSRGRDRDYEQYF
TGTGCCAGTAGTAGGGGCCGGGACAGGGACTACGAGCAGTACTTC
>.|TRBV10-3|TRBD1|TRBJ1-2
CAIMAGVGQGTYGYTF
TGTGCCATCATGGCTGGGGTCGGACAGGGCACCTATGGCTACACCTTC
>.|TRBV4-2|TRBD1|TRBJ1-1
CASSQEGTGKNTEAFF
TGTGCCAGCAGCCAAGAGGGGACAGGGAAGAACACTGAAGCTTTCTTT
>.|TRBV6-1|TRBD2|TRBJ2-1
CASSDLAGGSYNEQFF
TGTGCCAGCAGTGACTTAGCGGGAGGCTCCTACAATGAGCAGTTCTTC
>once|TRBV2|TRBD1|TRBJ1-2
CASRRLDRVFDGYTF
TGTGCCAGCAGACGCCTGGACAGGGTGTTCGATGGCTACACCTTC
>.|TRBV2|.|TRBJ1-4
CASSRQVTNEKLFF
TGTGCCAGCAGTCGACAGGTTACAAATGAAAAACTGTTTTTT
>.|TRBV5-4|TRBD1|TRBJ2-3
CASSPGQGADTQYF
TGTGCCAGCAGCCCTGGACAGGGGGCAGATACGCAGTATTTT
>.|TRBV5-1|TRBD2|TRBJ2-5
CASSFPGGQETQYF
TGCGCCAGCAGCTTCCCGGGAGGACAAGAGACCCAGTACTTC
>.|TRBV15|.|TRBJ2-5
CATSRDESAQYF
TGTGCCACCAGCAGAGATGAGTCGGCCCAGTACTTC
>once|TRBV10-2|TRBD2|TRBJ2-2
CATGLAGTGELFF
TGCGCCACGGGACTAGCGGGCACCGGGGAGCTGTTTTTT
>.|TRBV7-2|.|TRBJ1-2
CASSLYGGGYGYTF
TGTGCCAGCAGCTTATACGGGGGGGGCTATGGCTACACCTTC
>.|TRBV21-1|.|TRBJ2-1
CASSKPTGGEGEQFF
TGTGCCAGCAGCAAGCCGACAGGGGGAGAGGGTGAGCAGTTCTTC
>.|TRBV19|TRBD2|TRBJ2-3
CASRGWRENTDTQYF
TGTGCCAGCAGAGGCTGGCGGGAGAACACAGATACGCAGTATTTT
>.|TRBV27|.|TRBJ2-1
CASSTGVEPNEQFF
TGTGCCAGCAGCACCGGGGTTGAACCGAATGAGCAGTTCTTC
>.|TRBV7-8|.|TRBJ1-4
CASSGRFRGTNEKLFF
TGTGCCAGCAGCGGACGCTTCAGGGGCACTAATGAAAAACTGTTTTTT
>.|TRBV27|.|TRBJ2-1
CASRTGIGYEQFF
TGTGCCAGCAGGACTGGCATCGGGTATGAGCAGTTCTTC
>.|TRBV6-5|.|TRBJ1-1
CASSYVVNTEAFF
TGTGCCAGCAGTTACGTAGTGAACACTGAAGCTTTCTTT
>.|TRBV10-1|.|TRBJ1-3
CASSESFGNTIYF
TGCGCCAGCAGTGAATCCTTTGGAAACACCATATATTTT
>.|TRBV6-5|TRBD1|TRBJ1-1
CASSYGGQGRTEAFF
TGTGCCAGCAGCTACGGCGGACAGGGAAGAACTGAAGCTTTCTTT
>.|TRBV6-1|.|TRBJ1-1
CASSVVQGLLTEAFF
TGTGCCAGCAGTGTTGTACAGGGTCTACTCACTGAAGCTTTCTTT
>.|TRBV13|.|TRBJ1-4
CASSLAANEKLFF
TGTGCCAGCAGCTTAGCGGCTAATGAAAAACTGTTTTTT
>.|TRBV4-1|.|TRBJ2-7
CASSHPGAFQYF
TGCGCCAGCAGCCACCCAGGTGCGTTTCAGTACTTC
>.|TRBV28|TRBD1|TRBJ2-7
CASSPSPGQASYEQYF
TGTGCCAGCAGCCCATCACCGGGACAGGCTTCCTACGAGCAGTACTTC
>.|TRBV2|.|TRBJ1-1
CASKGETEAFF
TGTGCCTCGAAGGGGGAAACTGAAGCTTTCTTT
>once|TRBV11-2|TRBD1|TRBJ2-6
CASSSRTGEGPGGANVLTF
TGTGCCAGCAGCTCTAGGACAGGGGAGGGCCCAGGAGGGGCCAACGTCCTGACTTTC
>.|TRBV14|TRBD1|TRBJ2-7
CASSHAAGTVSDEQYF
TGTGCCAGCAGCCATGCAGCCGGGACAGTTAGCGACGAGCAGTACTTC
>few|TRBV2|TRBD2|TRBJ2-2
CASSEVGLGTGELFF
TGTGCCAGCAGTGAAGTGGGACTAGGGACCGGGGAGCTGTTTTTT
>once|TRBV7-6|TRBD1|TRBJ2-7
CASSLDPGTVSYEQYF
TGTGCCAGCAGCCTCGACCCCGGGACAGTCTCCTACGAGCAGTACTTC
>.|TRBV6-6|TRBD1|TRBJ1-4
CASSELDRGREKLFF
TGTGCCAGCAGCGAACTGGACAGGGGGAGGGAAAAACTGTTTTTT
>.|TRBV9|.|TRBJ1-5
CASSVSGGNQPQHF
TGTGCCAGCAGCGTAAGTGGCGGGAATCAGCCCCAGCATTTT
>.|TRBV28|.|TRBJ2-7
CASSLSPREQYF
TGTGCCAGCAGTTTATCGCCGCGGGAGCAGTACTTC
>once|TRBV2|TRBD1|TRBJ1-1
CASRTGVMNTEAFF
TGTGCCAGCAGGACAGGGGTCATGAACACTGAAGCTTTCTTT
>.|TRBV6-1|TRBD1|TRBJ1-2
CARGDRGPGYGYTF
TGTGCCAGGGGGGACAGGGGACCGGGTTATGGCTACACCTTC
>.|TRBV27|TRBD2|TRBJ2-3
CASSLSAGGIDTQYF
TGTGCCAGCAGTTTATCAGCGGGAGGGATAGATACGCAGTATTTT
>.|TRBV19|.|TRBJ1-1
CASSPGTGYTEAFF
TGTGCCAGTAGTCCGGGAACAGGGTACACTGAAGCTTTCTTT
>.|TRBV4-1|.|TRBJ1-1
CASSQDRDTEAFF
TGCGCCAGCAGCCAAGACAGGGACACTGAAGCTTTCTTT
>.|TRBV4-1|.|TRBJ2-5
CASSQPELRTSRGETQYF
TGCGCCAGCAGCCAACCTGAGCTCAGGACTAGCAGGGGGGAGACCCAGTACTTC
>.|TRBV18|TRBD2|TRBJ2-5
CASSPRLAAEQGTQYF
TGTGCCAGCTCACCACGGCTAGCGGCAGAACAAGGGACCCAGTACTTC
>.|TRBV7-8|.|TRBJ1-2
CASSLPGDPYGYTF
TGTGCCAGCAGCCTCCCCGGGGATCCCTATGGCTACACCTTC
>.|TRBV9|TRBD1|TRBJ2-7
CASSGTGSSYEQYF
TGTGCCAGCAGTGGGACAGGGTCCTCCTACGAGCAGTACTTC
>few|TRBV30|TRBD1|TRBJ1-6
CAWTEGASNSPLHF
TGTGCCTGGACCGAGGGGGCCAGCAATTCACCCCTCCACTTT
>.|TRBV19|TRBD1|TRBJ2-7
CASRGGQGF
TGTGCCAGTAGGGGGGGACAGGGCTTC
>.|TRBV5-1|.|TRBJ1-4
CASRGRGTNEKLFF
TGCGCCAGCAGGGGGCGGGGGACTAATGAAAAACTGTTTTTT
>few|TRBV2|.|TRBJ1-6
CASSDGALHF
TGTGCCAGCAGTGATGGAGCCCTCCACTTT
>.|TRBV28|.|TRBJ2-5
CASSLLETQYF
TGTGCCAGCAGTTTACTGGAGACCCAGTACTTC
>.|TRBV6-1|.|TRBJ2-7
CASSEVVGSSYEQYF
TGTGCCAGCAGTGAAGTGGTCGGGAGCTCCTACGAGCAGTACTTC
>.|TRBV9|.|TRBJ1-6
CASSGAGGGFNSPLHF
TGTGCCAGCAGCGGCGCGGGGGGGGGATTTAATTCACCCCTCCACTTT
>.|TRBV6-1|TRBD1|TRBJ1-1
CASEDRGEYTEAFF
TGTGCCAGCGAGGACAGGGGGGAGTACACTGAAGCTTTCTTT
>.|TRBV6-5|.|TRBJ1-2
CASSLTSYGYTF
TGTGCCAGCAGTTTGACTTCTTATGGCTACACCTTC
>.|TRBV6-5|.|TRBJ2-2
CASSRTANTGELFF
TGTGCCAGCAGCCGTACAGCGAACACCGGGGAGCTGTTTTTT